This T cell receptor (beta chain) is drawn from a study of T cell changes during pregnancy in multiple sclerosis. Per the germline V gene, CDR1 is MNHEY and CDR2 is SVGAGI. V shed 3 bases, J shed 6 bases, and the junction held 9 bases outside the gene matches. The CDR3 runs to 16 residues. Clones were sequenced by immunoSEQ multiplex PCR, and TCRdb holds only the in-frame ones, with some missing. The sample lists tens of thousands of clones; roughly 93% were seen once. This sample comprised peripheral blood, obtained after pregnancy. J is TRBJ2-3 and V is TRBV6-5, with 10 nucleotides matching TRBD2. The sequence was collected from a female donor with multiple sclerosis, enrolled in a pregnancy study. The CDR3 region has the DNA TGTGCCAGCAGTTATACAGCGGGAGGGCCGGGTGATACGCAGTATTTT. This gives the protein CASSYTAGGPGDTQYF.